This T cell receptor beta chain emerged from a study of T cell clonality in common variable immunodeficiency. In this sample, this clone turned up many times. Its antigen is unknown. The read terminates 3 residues before the CDR3 end, so the remaining end is supplied by the germline J gene. Germline V lookup: CDR1 SGHTA, CDR2 FQGTGA. The CDR3 is 15 amino acids. Deletions cut 5 bases from V and 8 bases from J, with 19 bases between. TCRdb keeps only in-frame clones here, not all; method: immunoSEQ multiplex PCR. Singletons are absent from the sample, which has 50,000 to 60,000 clones. Study-wide findings and caveats: Fewer deletions and N-nucleotide insertions were reportedly seen in common variable immunodeficiency TCR beta sequences.

The sequence was collected from a person between 18 and 75 years old in good health. The sample consisted of peripheral blood mononuclear cells. V is TRBV7-3 and J is TRBJ2-1, with D tentatively TRBD2 (5 bases). The CDR3 DNA, read in part, is TGTGCCAGCAGCCGTACCGGGTCCCCCGGGGATGAG. Its translation is CASSRTGSPGDE. The CDR3, in full, reads CASSRTGSPGDEQFF.